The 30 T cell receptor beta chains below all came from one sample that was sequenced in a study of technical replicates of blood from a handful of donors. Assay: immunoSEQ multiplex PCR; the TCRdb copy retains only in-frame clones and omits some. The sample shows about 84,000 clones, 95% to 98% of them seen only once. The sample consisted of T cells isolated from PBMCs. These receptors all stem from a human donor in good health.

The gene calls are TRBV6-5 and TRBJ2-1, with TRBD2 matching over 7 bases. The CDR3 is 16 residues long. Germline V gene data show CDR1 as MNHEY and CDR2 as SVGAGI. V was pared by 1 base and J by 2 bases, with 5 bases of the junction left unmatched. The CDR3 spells CASSYLGAGAYNEQFF. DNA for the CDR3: TGTGCCAGCAGTTACTTAGGGGCGGGAGCCTACAATGAGCAGTTCTTC.

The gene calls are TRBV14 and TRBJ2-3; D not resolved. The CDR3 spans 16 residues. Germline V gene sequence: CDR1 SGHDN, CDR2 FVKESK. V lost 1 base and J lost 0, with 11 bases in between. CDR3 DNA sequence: TGTGCCAGCAGCCAAGGGCAACCAATTAGCACAGATACGCAGTATTTT. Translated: CASSQGQPISTDTQYF.

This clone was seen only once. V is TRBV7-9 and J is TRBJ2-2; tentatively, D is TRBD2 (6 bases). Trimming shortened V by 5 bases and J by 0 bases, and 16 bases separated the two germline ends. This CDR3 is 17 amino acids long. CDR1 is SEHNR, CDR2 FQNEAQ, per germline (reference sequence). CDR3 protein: CASSQSGLTANTGELFF. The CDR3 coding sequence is TGTGCCAGCAGCCAATCGGGACTCACGGCGAACACCGGGGAGCTGTTTTTT.

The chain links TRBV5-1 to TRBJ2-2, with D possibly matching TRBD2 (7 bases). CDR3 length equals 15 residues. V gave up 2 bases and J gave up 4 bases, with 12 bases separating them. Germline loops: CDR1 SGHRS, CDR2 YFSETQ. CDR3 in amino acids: CASSFPGGTTGELFF. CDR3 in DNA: TGCGCCAGCAGCTTCCCGGGGGGCACCACCGGGGAGCTGTTTTTT.

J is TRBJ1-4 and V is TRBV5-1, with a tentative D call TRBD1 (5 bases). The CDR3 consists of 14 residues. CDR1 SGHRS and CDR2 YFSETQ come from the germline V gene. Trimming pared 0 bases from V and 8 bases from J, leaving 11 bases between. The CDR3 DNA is TGCGCCAGCAGCTTGGGACGGGGGGACGAAAAACTGTTTTTT. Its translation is CASSLGRGDEKLFF.

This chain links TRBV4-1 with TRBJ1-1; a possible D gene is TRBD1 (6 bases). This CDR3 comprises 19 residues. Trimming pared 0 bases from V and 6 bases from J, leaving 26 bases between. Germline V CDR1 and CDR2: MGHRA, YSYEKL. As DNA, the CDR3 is TGCGCCAGCAGCCAAGAAGGTAGCGGGGGCCCAGGAAGTAGGCCTGAAGCTTTCTTT. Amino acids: CASSQEGSGGPGSRPEAFF.

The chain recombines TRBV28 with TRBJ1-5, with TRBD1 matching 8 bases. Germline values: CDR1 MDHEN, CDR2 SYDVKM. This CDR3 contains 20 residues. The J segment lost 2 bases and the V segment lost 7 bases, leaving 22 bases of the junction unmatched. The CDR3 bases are TGTGCCAGCACCAATCCGCCGGGACAGGCGTTAGCGTGGGGCAATCAGCCCCAGCATTTT. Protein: CASTNPPGQALAWGNQPQHF.

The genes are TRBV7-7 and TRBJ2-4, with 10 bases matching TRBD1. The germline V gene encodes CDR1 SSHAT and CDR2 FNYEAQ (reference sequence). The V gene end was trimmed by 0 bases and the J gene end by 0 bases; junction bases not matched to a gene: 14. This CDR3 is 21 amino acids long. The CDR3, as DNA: TGTGCCAGCAGCTTAGCGGGGACAGGGGCAAAGTTCCTGCTAGCCAAAAACATTCAGTACTTC. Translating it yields CASSLAGTGAKFLLAKNIQYF.

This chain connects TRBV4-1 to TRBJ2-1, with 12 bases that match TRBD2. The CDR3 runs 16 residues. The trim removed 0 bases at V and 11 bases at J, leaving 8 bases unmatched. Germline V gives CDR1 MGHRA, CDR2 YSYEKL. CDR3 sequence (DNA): TGCGCCAGCAGCCAAGATCAGGCTAGCGGGAGGGAAAAGCAGTTCTTC. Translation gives CASSQDQASGREKQFF.

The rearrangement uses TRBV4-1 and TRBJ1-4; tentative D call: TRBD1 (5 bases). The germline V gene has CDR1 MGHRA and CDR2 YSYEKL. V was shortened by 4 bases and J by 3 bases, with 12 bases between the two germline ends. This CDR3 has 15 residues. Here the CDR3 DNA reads TGCGCCAGCAGCCTTCGGGGGTTAGCTAATGAAAAACTGTTTTTT. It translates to CASSLRGLANEKLFF.

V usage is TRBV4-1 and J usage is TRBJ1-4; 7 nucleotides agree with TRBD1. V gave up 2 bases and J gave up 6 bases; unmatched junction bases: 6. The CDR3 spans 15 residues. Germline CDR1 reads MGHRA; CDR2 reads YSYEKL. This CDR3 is CASSQTDRADEKLFF. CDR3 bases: TGCGCCAGCAGCCAAACAGACAGGGCGGATGAAAAACTGTTTTTT.

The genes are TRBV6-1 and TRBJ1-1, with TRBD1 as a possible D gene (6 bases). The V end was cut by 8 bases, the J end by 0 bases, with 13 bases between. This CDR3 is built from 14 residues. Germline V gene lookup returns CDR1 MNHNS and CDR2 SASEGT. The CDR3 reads CASGVGGVNTEAFF. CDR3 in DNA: TGTGCCAGCGGCGTTGGGGGCGTGAACACTGAAGCTTTCTTT.

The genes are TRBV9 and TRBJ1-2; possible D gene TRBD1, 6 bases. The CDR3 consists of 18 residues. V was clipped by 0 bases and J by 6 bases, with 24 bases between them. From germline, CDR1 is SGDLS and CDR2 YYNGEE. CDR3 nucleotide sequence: TGTGCCAGCAGCGTAGGTTCCGGGGTTTGGACAGTCGAGAATGGCTACACCTTC. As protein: CASSVGSGVWTVENGYTF. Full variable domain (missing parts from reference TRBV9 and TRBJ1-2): DSGVTQTPKHLITATGQRVTLRCSPRSGDLSVYWYQQSLDQGLQFLIQYYNGEERAKGNILERFSAQQFPDLHSELNLSSLELGDSALYFCASSVGSGVWTVENGYTFGSGTRLTVV.

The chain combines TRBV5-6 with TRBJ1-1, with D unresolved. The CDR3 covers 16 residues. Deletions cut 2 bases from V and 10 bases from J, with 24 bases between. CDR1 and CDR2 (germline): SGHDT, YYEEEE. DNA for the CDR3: TGTGCCAGCAGCTTCGGAAGCACCGCGGGCTCACTCGGAGCTTTCTTT. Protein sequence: CASSFGSTAGSLGAFF.

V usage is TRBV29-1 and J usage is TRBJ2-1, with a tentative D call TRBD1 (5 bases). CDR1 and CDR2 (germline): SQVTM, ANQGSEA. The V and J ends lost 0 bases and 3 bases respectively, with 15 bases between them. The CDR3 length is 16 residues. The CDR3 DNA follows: TGCAGCGTTGAAGATCCCCGGAAAGGGGACTACAATGAGCAGTTCTTC. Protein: CSVEDPRKGDYNEQFF.

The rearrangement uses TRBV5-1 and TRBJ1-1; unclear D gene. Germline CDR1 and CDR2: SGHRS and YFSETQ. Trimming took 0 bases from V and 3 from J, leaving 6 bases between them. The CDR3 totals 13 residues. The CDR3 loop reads CASSLVADTEAFF. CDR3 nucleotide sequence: TGCGCCAGCAGCTTGGTGGCAGACACTGAAGCTTTCTTT.

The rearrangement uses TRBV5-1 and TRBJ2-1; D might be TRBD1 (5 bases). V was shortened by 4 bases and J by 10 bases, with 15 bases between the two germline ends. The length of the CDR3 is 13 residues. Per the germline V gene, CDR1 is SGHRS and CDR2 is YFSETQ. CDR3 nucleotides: TGCGCCAGCAGCCCGGATACAGGTCCCGAGCAGTTCTTC. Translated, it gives CASSPDTGPEQFF.

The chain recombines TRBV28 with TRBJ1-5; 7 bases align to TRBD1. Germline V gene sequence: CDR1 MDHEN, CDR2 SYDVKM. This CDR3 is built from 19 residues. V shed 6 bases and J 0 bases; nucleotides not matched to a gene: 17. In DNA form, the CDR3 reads TGTGCCAGCAGGTCAATCTTTCGGGACAGATATTATAGCAATCAGCCCCAGCATTTT. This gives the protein CASRSIFRDRYYSNQPQHF.

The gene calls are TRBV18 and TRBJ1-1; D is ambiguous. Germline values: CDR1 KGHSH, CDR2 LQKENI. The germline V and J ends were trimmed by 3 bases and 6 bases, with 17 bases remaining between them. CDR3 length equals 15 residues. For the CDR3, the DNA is TGTGCCAGCTCACCTGCGTTAACCGCGCTAGCTGAAGCTTTCTTT. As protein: CASSPALTALAEAFF.

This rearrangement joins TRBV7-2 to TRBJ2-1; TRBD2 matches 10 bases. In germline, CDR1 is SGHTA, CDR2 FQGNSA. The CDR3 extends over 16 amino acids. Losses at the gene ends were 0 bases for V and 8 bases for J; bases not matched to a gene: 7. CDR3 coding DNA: TGTGCCAGCAGCTTAGCGAAGCGGGAGGGCCGATATGAGCAGTTCTTC. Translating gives CASSLAKREGRYEQFF.

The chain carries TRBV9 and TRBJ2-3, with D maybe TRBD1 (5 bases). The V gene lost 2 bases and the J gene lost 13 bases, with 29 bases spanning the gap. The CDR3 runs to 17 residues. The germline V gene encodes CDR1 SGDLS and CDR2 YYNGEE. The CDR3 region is CASSVYVDRPLPNIKYF. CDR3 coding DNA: TGTGCCAGCAGCGTCTACGTTGACAGACCTTTGCCTAATATCAAGTATTTT.

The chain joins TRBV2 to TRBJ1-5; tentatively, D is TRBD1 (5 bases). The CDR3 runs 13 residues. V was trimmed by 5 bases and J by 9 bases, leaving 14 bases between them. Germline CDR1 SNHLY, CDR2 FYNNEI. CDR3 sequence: CASSNDSPWPQHF. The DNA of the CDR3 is TGTGCCAGCAGTAATGACAGCCCGTGGCCCCAGCATTTT.

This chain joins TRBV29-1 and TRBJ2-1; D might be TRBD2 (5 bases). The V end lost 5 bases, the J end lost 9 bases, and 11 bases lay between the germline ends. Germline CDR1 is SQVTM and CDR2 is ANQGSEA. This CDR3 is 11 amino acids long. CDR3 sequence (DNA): TGCAGCGTTCTGGTCCGGGGTGAGCAGTTCTTC. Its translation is CSVLVRGEQFF.

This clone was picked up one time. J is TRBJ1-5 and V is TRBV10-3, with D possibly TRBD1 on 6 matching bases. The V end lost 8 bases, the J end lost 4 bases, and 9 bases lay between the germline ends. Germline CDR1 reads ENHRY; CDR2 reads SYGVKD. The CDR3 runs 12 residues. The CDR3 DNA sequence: TGTGCCATCCGACAGGAGAATCAGCCCCAGCATTTT. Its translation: CAIRQENQPQHF.

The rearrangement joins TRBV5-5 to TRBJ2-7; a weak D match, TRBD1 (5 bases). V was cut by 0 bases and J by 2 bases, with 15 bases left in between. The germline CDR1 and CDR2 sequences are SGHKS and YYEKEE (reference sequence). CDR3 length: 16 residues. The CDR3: CASSLEGQGWPYEQYF. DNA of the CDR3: TGTGCCAGCAGCTTGGAGGGGCAGGGATGGCCCTACGAGCAGTACTTC.

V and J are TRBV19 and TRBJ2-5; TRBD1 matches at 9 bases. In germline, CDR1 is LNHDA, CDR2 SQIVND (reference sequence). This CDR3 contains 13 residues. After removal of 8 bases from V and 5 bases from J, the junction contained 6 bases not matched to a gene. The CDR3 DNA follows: TGTGCCAGTCGCGGACAGGGGAGGGAGACCCAGTACTTC. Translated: CASRGQGRETQYF.

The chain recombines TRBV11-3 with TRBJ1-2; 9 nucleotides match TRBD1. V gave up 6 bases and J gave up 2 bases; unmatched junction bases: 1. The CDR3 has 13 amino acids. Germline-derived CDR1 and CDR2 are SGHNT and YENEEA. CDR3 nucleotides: TGTGCCAGCAGAGGACAGGGGAACTATGGCTACACCTTC. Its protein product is CASRGQGNYGYTF. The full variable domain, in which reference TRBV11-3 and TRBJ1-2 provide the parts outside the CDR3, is EAGVVQSPRYKIIEKKQPVAFWCNPISGHNTLYWYLQNLGQGPELLIRYENEEAVDDSQLPKDRFSAERLKGVDSTLKIQPAELGDSAVYLCASRGQGNYGYTFGSGTRLTVV.

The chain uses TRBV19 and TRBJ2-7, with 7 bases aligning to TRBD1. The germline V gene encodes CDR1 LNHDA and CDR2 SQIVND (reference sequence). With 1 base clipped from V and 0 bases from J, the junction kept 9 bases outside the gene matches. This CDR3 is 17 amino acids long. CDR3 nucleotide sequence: TGTGCCAGTAGTATAGGGGCCTCCGGGACAGTCTCCTACGAGCAGTACTTC. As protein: CASSIGASGTVSYEQYF. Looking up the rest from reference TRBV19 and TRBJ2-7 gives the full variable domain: DGGITQSPKYLFRKEGQNVTLSCEQNLNHDAMYWYRQDPGQGLRLIYYSQIVNDFQKGDIAEGYSVSREKKESFPLTVTSAQKNPTAFYLCASSIGASGTVSYEQYFGPGTRLTVT.

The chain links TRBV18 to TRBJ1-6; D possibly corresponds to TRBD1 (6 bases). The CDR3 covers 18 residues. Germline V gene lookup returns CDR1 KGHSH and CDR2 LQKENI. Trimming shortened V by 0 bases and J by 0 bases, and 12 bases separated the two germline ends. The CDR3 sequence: CASSPPQAGDSYNSPLHF. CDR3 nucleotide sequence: TGTGCCAGCTCACCACCCCAGGCAGGGGACTCCTATAATTCACCCCTCCACTTT.

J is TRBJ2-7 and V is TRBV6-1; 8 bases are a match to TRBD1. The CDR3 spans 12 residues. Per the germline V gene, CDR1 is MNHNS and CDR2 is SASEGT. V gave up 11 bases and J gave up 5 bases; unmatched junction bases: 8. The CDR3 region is CACADRVHEQYF. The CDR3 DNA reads TGTGCCTGCGCGGACAGGGTCCACGAGCAGTACTTC.